This T cell receptor (beta chain) stems from a study of control samples from healthy donors and cancer patients. The CDR3 extends over 16 amino acids. V was pared by 0 bases and J by 3 bases, with 14 bases between. CDR1 and CDR2 from the germline V gene are LGHNA and YSLEER. TCRdb keeps only in-frame clones here, not all; method: immunoSEQ multiplex PCR. The table shows over 10,000 clones, with roughly 71% occurring only once. The sequencing sample was made of formalin-fixed, paraffin-embedded tissue. The rearrangement joins TRBV4-3 to TRBJ2-5, with D possibly being TRBD1 (6 bases). This sequence was found in a male donor with melanoma. The CDR3 loop reads CASSQDLRGREETQYF. DNA of the CDR3: TGCGCCAGCAGCCAAGATCTGAGGGGGAGAGAAGAGACCCAGTACTTC.